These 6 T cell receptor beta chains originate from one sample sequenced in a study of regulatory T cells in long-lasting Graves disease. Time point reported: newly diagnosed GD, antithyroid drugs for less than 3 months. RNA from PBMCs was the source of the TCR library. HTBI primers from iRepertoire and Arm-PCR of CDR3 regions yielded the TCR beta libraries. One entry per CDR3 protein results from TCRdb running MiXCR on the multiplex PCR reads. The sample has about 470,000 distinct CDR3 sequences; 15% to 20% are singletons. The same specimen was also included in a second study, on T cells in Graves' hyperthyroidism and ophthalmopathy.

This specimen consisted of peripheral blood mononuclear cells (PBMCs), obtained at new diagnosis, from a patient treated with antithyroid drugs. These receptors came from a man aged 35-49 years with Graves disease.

The CDR3 reads CASGTSGGDYGYTF. In nucleotides, the CDR3 is TGTGCCAGCGGTACGTCAGGGGGCGACTATGGCTACACCTTC. This sequence joins TRBV6-2 or TRBV6-3 and TRBJ1-2, with TRBD1 matching over 8 bases. There are 14 residues in the CDR3. Germline loops: CDR1 MNHEY, CDR2 SVGEGT. V gave up 8 bases and J gave up 3 bases; unmatched junction bases: 8.

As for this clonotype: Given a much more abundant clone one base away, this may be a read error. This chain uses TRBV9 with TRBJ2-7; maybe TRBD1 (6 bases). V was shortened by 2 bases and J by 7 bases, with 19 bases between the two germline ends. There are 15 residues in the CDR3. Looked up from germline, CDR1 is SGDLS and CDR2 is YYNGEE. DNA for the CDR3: TGTGCCAGCAGCGTTGCACAGGGCCGCTACAATGAGCAGTACTTC. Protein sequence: CASSVAQGRYNEQYF.

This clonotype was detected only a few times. The DNA for the CDR3 is TGCAGTGCGGACGGGGACCGGAGTGACTATGGCTACACCTTC. Encoded protein: CSADGDRSDYGYTF. The V call is TRBV20-1, the J call TRBJ1-2, with D perhaps TRBD1 (5 bases). Germline assignment: CDR1 DFQATT and CDR2 SNEGSKA (reference sequence). This CDR3 is 14 amino acids long. V lost 6 bases to trimming and J lost 3 bases, with 17 bases between them.

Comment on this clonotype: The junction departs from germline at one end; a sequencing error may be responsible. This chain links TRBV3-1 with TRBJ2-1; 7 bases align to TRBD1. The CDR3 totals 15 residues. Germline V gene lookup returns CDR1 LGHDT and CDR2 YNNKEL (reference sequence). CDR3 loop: CVSSQDRGLYNEQFF. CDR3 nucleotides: TGTGTCAGCAGCCAAGATAGGGGGCTCTACAATGAGCAGTTCTTC.

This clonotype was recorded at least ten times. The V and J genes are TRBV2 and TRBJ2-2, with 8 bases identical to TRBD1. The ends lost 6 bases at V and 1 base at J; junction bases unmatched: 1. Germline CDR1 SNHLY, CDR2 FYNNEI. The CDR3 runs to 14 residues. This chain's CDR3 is CASRDRENTGELFF. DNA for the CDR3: TGTGCCAGCAGGGACAGGGAGAACACCGGGGAGCTGTTTTTT. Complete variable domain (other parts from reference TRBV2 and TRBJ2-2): EPEVTQTPSHQVTQMGQEVILRCVPISNHLYFYWYRQILGQKVEFLVSFYNNEISEKSEIFDDQFSVERPDGSNFTLKIRSTKLEDSAMYFCASRDRENTGELFFGEGSRLTVL.

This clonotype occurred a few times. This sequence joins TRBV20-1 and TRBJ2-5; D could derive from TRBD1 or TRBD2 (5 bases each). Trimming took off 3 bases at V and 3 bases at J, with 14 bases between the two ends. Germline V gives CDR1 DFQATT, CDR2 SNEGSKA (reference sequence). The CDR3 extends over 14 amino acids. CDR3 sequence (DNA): TGCAGTGCTAGTGGGGCAGGGACCGAAGAGACCCAGTACTTC. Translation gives CSASGAGTEETQYF.